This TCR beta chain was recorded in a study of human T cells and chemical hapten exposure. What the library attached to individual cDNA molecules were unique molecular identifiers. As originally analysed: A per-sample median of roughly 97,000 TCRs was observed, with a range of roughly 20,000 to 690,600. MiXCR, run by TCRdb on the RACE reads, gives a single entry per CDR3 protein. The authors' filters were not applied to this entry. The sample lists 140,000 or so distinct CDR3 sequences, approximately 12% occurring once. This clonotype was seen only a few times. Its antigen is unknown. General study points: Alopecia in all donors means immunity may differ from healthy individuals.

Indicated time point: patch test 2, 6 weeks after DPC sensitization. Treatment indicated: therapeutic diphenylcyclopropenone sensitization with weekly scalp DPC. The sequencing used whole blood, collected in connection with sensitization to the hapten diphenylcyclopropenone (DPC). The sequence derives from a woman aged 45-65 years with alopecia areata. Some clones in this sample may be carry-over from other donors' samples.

This chain's CDR3 is CSVERLLAGSGGNEQFF. In DNA, the CDR3 is TGCAGCGTTGAAAGGTTACTAGCGGGTTCGGGGGGCAATGAGCAGTTCTTC. The V and J genes are TRBV29-1 and TRBJ2-1, with TRBD2 matching 9 bases. The CDR3 totals 17 residues. The ends lost 2 bases at V and 6 bases at J; junction bases unmatched: 14. The V gene's germline CDR1 is SQVTM and CDR2 ANQGSEA.